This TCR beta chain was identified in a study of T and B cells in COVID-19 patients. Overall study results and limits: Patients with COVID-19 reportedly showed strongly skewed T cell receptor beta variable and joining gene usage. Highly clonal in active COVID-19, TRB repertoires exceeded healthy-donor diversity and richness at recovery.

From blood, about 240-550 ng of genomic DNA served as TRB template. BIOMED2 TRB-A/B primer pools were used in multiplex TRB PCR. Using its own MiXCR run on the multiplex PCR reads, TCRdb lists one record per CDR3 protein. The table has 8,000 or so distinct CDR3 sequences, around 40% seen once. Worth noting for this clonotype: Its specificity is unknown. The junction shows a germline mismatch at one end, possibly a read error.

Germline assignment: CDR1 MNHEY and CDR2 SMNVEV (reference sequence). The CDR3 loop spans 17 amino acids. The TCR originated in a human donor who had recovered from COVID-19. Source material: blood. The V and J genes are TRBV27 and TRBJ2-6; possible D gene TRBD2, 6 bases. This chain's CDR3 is CASSLGLQSSGANVLTF. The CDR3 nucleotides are TGCGCCAGCAGCCTGGGACTGCAAAGCTCTGGGGCCAACGTCCTGACTTTC. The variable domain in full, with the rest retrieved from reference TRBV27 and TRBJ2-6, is EAQVTQNPRYLITVTGKKLTVTCSQNMNHEYMSWYRQDPGLGLRQIYYSMNVEVTDKGDVPEGYKVSRKEKRNFPLILESPSPNQTSLYFCASSLGLQSSGANVLTFGAGSRLTVL.